This TCR beta chain was profiled in a study of T cell changes during pregnancy in multiple sclerosis. Germline lookup yields CDR1 MNHEY and CDR2 SMNVEV (reference sequence). Trimming took 2 bases from V and 3 from J, leaving 13 bases between them. The CDR3 covers 15 residues. TCRdb's copy holds only in-frame clones and misses some; the assay was immunoSEQ multiplex PCR. The data hold about 36,000 clones, with 92% observed a single time. This chain links TRBV27 with TRBJ1-1; a weak D match, TRBD1 (6 bases). Sequencing was performed on PBMCs (not recorded whether the cells were cultured). The clonotype comes from a female donor with multiple sclerosis, enrolled in a pregnancy study. The chain's CDR3 is CASSLMGGGDTEAFF. The CDR3 DNA follows: TGTGCCAGCAGTTTAATGGGAGGGGGGGACACTGAAGCTTTCTTT.